The 18 T cell receptor beta chains listed next were all sequenced from one sample in a study of blood T cell repertoires in COVID-19. The method was immunoSEQ multiplex PCR; TCRdb's version includes in-frame clones alone and lacks a portion of them. This repertoire shows around 300,000 clones, about 85% found once; its top ten account for approximately 3%. The sequenced sample consisted of PBMCs or T cells enriched from blood (not recorded which). Receptor source: a woman aged 45-65 years who had recovered from COVID-19.

This chain links TRBV7-9 with TRBJ1-5, with a tentative D call TRBD1 (6 bases). The germline gives CDR1 SEHNR, CDR2 FQNEAQ (reference sequence). The germline V and J ends were trimmed by 2 bases and 4 bases, with 12 bases remaining between them. The CDR3 is 15 amino acids. The CDR3 here is CASSLTAGANQPQHF. DNA of the CDR3: TGTGCCAGCAGCTTAACCGCAGGGGCAAATCAGCCCCAGCATTTT.

CDR3 sequence: CASSYPSGGNEQFF. Written as DNA, the CDR3 is TGCGCCAGCAGCTACCCTAGCGGGGGCAATGAGCAGTTCTTC. V and J are TRBV5-1 and TRBJ2-1; 10 nucleotides match TRBD2. The CDR3 spans 14 residues. The trim removed 3 bases at V and 6 bases at J, leaving 3 bases unmatched. Per germline, CDR1 SGHRS and CDR2 YFSETQ.

This chain joins TRBV5-4 and TRBJ2-1; 9 bases map to TRBD2. The germline V gene has CDR1 SGHNT and CDR2 YYREEE (reference sequence). The CDR3 sequence is 17 residues long. The V gene end was trimmed by 4 bases and the J gene end by 0 bases; junction bases not matched to a gene: 8. CDR3 DNA: TGTGCCAGCAGCCGGGGCGGCGGGAGGGCCTCCTACAATGAGCAGTTCTTC. This translates into CASSRGGGRASYNEQFF.

This chain links TRBV28 with TRBJ1-4; the D gene is possibly TRBD1 (5 bases). Germline V gene data show CDR1 as MDHEN and CDR2 as SYDVKM. CDR3 length equals 16 residues. The germline V and J ends were trimmed by 6 bases and 2 bases, with 16 bases remaining between them. The CDR3 spells CASSDSLRGTNEKLFF. CDR3 in DNA: TGTGCCAGCAGCGATTCCTTAAGGGGCACTAATGAAAAACTGTTTTTT.

This chain uses TRBV7-8 with TRBJ1-3, with unresolved D. CDR1 and CDR2 (germline): SGHVS, FQNEAQ. V gave up 5 bases and J gave up 0 bases, with 8 bases separating them. The CDR3 is made up of 14 amino acids. The chain's CDR3 is CASSPRGSGNTIYF. The CDR3 DNA follows: TGTGCCAGCAGCCCCCGGGGCTCTGGAAACACCATATATTTT.

This chain uses TRBV28 with TRBJ1-1; TRBD1 is a possible D gene (6 bases). CDR1 is MDHEN and CDR2 is SYDVKM in the germline V gene. The CDR3 sequence is 12 residues long. Trimming left V 6 bases short and J 4 bases short, with 9 bases between. CDR3 sequence reads: CASRGGATEAFF. In DNA, the CDR3 is TGTGCCAGCAGGGGGGGGGCCACTGAAGCTTTCTTT.

This rearrangement joins TRBV6-5 to TRBJ1-1, with 8 bases matching TRBD1. Germline V CDR1 and CDR2: MNHEY, SVGAGI. The V and J ends lost 6 bases and 1 base, in that order; junction bases with no gene match: 7. This CDR3 comprises 15 residues. The CDR3 here is CASRSGGGKNTEAFF. CDR3 in DNA: TGTGCCAGCAGGTCAGGGGGCGGAAAGAACACTGAAGCTTTCTTT.

The V and J genes are TRBV2 and TRBJ2-1, with 10 positions matching TRBD2. The CDR3 contains 15 residues. V lost 7 bases, J lost 9 bases, and 12 bases stayed unmatched. The germline V gene has CDR1 SNHLY and CDR2 FYNNEI. As DNA, the CDR3 is TGTGCCAGCACCCCCCGAGCTAGCGGGAGTACTGAGCAGTTCTTC. This translates into CASTPRASGSTEQFF.

The chain uses TRBV9 and TRBJ1-6; D not resolved. Germline V gene data show CDR1 as SGDLS and CDR2 as YYNGEE. V lost 0 bases and J lost 2, with 6 bases in between. This CDR3 contains 15 residues. The CDR3 DNA is TGTGCCAGCAGCGTAGGCGAGGCCTATAATTCACCCCTCCACTTT. Its protein product is CASSVGEAYNSPLHF.

The J gene is TRBJ1-1, the V gene TRBV3-1 (or the pseudogene TRBV3-2); 10 bases line up with TRBD1. Per germline, CDR1 LGHDT and CDR2 YNNKEL (reference sequence). Trimming cost V 4 bases and J 1 base; bases outside gene matches: 6. The CDR3 extends over 16 amino acids. CDR3 sequence reads: CASSPGTGEANTEAFF. CDR3 nucleotides: TGTGCCAGCAGCCCCGGGACAGGGGAGGCGAACACTGAAGCTTTCTTT.

V and J are TRBV7-8 and TRBJ1-1, with D perhaps matching TRBD1 (5 bases). The CDR3 runs to 17 residues. Deletions cut 1 base from V and 2 bases from J, with 17 bases between. The germline gives CDR1 SGHVS, CDR2 FQNEAQ. CDR3 sequence: CASSLEYAGMRNTEAFF. Written as DNA, the CDR3 is TGTGCCAGCAGCTTAGAATACGCAGGGATGAGAAACACTGAAGCTTTCTTT.

This chain uses TRBV30 with TRBJ1-1; no reliable D call. V was pared by 1 base and J by 1 base, with 10 bases between. This CDR3 region has 14 residues. Germline lookup yields CDR1 GTSNPN and CDR2 SVGIG (reference sequence). CDR3 region: CAWSAAGGNTEAFF. For the CDR3, the DNA is TGTGCCTGGAGTGCCGCTGGAGGGAACACTGAAGCTTTCTTT. The full variable domain, rest sourced from reference TRBV30 and TRBJ1-1, is SQTIHQWPATLVQPVGSPLSLECTVEGTSNPNLYWYRQAAGRGLQLLFYSVGIGQISSEVPQNLSASRPQDRQFILSSKKLLLSDSGFYLCAWSAAGGNTEAFFGQGTRLTVV.

The V call is TRBV4-3, the J call TRBJ2-2; D possibly corresponds to TRBD1 (6 bases). CDR1 is LGHNA, CDR2 YSLEER, per germline. The V gene lost 5 bases and the J gene lost 5 bases, with 15 bases spanning the gap. This CDR3 contains 15 residues. CDR3 nucleotides: TGCGCCAGCAGCTTTTCTCAGGGGCGAACCGGGGAGCTGTTTTTT. Amino acid sequence: CASSFSQGRTGELFF.

The CDR3 region is CASRTQDYNEQFF. In DNA, the CDR3 is TGTGCCAGTCGAACCCAGGATTACAATGAGCAGTTCTTC. V and J are TRBV12-3 or TRBV12-4 and TRBJ2-1; D gene ambiguous. Trimming took off 9 bases at V and 4 bases at J, with 13 bases between the two ends. The CDR3 sequence is 13 residues long.

In its sample, this clone was seen once. This rearrangement joins TRBV10-2 to TRBJ1-6; 9 bases fit TRBD1. Trimming at V came to 6 bases and at J to 7 bases, leaving 4 bases not matched to a gene. Germline V lookup: CDR1 WSHSY, CDR2 SAAADI. This CDR3 spans 14 amino acids. CDR3 amino acids: CASSGTGQNSPLHF. The CDR3 region has the DNA TGCGCCAGCAGCGGGACAGGGCAGAATTCACCCCTCCACTTT.

V and J are TRBV28 and TRBJ1-1; D might be TRBD1 (5 bases). The germline CDR1 and CDR2 sequences are MDHEN and SYDVKM. This CDR3 is 15 amino acids long. The V gene lost 4 bases and the J gene lost 0 bases, with 12 bases spanning the gap. DNA for the CDR3: TGTGCCAGCAGTTACTCGGGGGGAATGAACACTGAAGCTTTCTTT. Its translation: CASSYSGGMNTEAFF.

The chain carries TRBV11-3 and TRBJ2-1, with 8 bases aligning to TRBD2. Germline CDR1 is SGHNT and CDR2 is YENEEA. Trimming at V came to 2 bases and at J to 9 bases, leaving 15 bases not matched to a gene. This CDR3 is built from 17 residues. The CDR3 here is CASSLSIPSSGSSEQFF. The DNA of the CDR3 is TGTGCCAGCAGCTTAAGTATTCCCTCCAGCGGGAGTAGTGAGCAGTTCTTC.

The chain joins TRBV19 to TRBJ2-7, with 8 bases lining up with TRBD1. The CDR3 runs to 15 residues. Trimming took 2 bases from V and 2 from J; bases not matched to a gene: 5. From germline, CDR1 is LNHDA and CDR2 SQIVND (reference sequence). The CDR3 spells CASSIQTGAPYEQYF. CDR3 nucleotide sequence: TGTGCCAGTAGTATACAGACAGGGGCGCCCTACGAGCAGTACTTC.